This T cell receptor beta chain was recorded in a study of T cells after yellow fever vaccination. Study-wide background: Researchers used SMART-Seq v4 Ultra Low Input to prepare fractions that had low cell numbers. Broader study findings: A large majority of primary-vaccination clones showed up again after the booster (approximately 95% CD4, approximately 90% CD8).

By 5'RACE template switching, TCR cDNA was produced, with a universal primer site and UMIs added in the process. TCRdb ran MiXCR on the 5' RACE reads and lists one entry per CDR3 protein. The top ten hold more than 12% of the sample, which has 500,000 to 650,000 distinct CDR3 sequences, over 9% seen once. The CDR3 is made up of 14 amino acids. V lost 3 bases, J lost 7 bases, and 8 bases stayed unmatched. Germline assignment: CDR1 LGHDT and CDR2 YNNKEL (reference sequence). In this sample, this clonotype turned up a few times. Its antigen is unknown. Sequencing was performed on PBMCs, taken on the day of the yellow fever booster vaccination. This chain uses TRBV3-1 with TRBJ2-5; 7 bases line up with TRBD1. The receptor was derived from a man aged 25 to 40 who received the YFV17D yellow fever vaccine. Written as DNA, the CDR3 is TGTGCCAGCAGCCAGATGAGGGGGCGCGGGACCCAGTACTTC. Translating gives CASSQMRGRGTQYF.